The TCR beta chain under discussion was sequenced for a study of shared clonotypes between healthy human individuals. Study-level points and caveats: About 5% of naive CD4 clonotypes were shared across a few donors. A generally larger estimated richness was seen in naive subsets than in memory subsets. Rarefaction showed that sequencing of sorted subsets was incomplete (despite large depth).

TCRdb's copy holds only in-frame clones and misses some; the assay was immunoSEQ multiplex PCR. The sample holds hundreds of thousands of clones, 96% seen once. CD45RO negativity and positive selection for CCR7 defined naive CD8 cells, a population that excluded terminally differentiated effector memory CD45RA+ cells. Adults of Caucasian background living in Nashville, Tennessee made up all donors. About this clone itself: Its specificity is not known.

Trimming cost V 1 base and J 5 bases; bases outside gene matches: 2. The CDR3 has 15 amino acids. Germline V CDR1 and CDR2: SGHTA, FQGTGA. Sequencing was done on a sample of naive CD8+ T cells sorted from blood. The chain is built from TRBV7-3 and TRBJ1-6, with 7 bases fitting TRBD1. The TCR sequence derives from a woman aged 25 to 39 in good health. DNA of the CDR3: TGTGCCAGCAGCTTAATGGGGACAGATAATTCACCCCTCCACTTT. As protein: CASSLMGTDNSPLHF. Full variable domain (outside the CDR3, taken from reference TRBV7-3 and TRBJ1-6): GAGVSQTPSNKVTEKGKYVELRCDPISGHTALYWYRQSLGQGPEFLIYFQGTGAADDSGLPNDRFFAVRPEGSVSTLKIQRTERGDSAVYLCASSLMGTDNSPLHFGNGTRLTVT.